This TCR beta chain was sequenced during a study of response to subunit inactivated influenza vaccine. The study, taken as a whole, reports: It was the authors' suggestion that each seasonal influenza vaccination recruits few new T cells.

TCRdb re-called the RT-PCR reads with MiXCR, one entry per CDR3 protein. The sample lists more than 600,000 distinct CDR3 sequences; around 18% were seen once. CDR1 ENHRY and CDR2 SYGVKD come from the germline V gene. Trimming cost V 5 bases and J 2 bases; bases outside gene matches: 8. The CDR3 has 16 amino acids. Ten or more counts support this clonotype. Its antigen is as yet unknown. The sample was PBMCs from blood, taken more than 4 days after vaccination. The rearrangement joins TRBV10-3 to TRBJ2-1; 8 bases fit TRBD2. The source is a man in his fifties who received an inactivated influenza vaccine. CDR3 region: CAISPGGPVTYNEQFF. In DNA, the CDR3 is TGTGCCATCAGTCCGGGAGGGCCGGTGACCTACAATGAGCAGTTCTTC.